This paragraph covers one TCR beta chain sequence. Its antigen is unknown. Regarding donors, all were healthy bone marrow donors. This CDR3 is 16 amino acids long. Unmatched junction bases numbered 10, after V lost 2 bases and J lost 4 bases. Germline CDR1 reads GTSNPN; CDR2 reads SVGIG (reference sequence). The data originate from a study of cytomegalovirus exposure and HLA in healthy donors. PCR primers comprised 60 Vbeta and 13 Jbeta primers. The method was immunoSEQ multiplex PCR; TCRdb's version includes in-frame clones alone and lacks a portion of them. The sample lists around 150,000 clones, roughly 75% occurring once. Findings and caveats of the study: Presence/absence analyses supposed approximately even sequencing depth among donors.

This TCR came from a middle-aged man in good health and CMV-seropositive. The V and J genes are TRBV30 and TRBJ2-5; TRBD2 agrees at 10 bases. The material sequenced was PBMCs. The CDR3 reads CAWSMPPLAGVETQYF. The CDR3 DNA sequence: TGTGCCTGGAGTATGCCCCCCCTAGCGGGGGTAGAGACCCAGTACTTC. The entire variable domain, with the rest obtained from reference TRBV30 and TRBJ2-5, is as follows: SQTIHQWPATLVQPVGSPLSLECTVEGTSNPNLYWYRQAAGRGLQLLFYSVGIGQISSEVPQNLSASRPQDRQFILSSKKLLLSDSGFYLCAWSMPPLAGVETQYFGPGTRLLVL.